Listed here is a single T cell receptor beta chain. Its antigen has not been determined. No much larger clonotype is one base removed from it; base qualities were not supplied. These data belong to a study of patients and donors after allogeneic stem cell transplantation (dated by TCRdb to about 2020). Library generation was performed with RT-PCR. TCRdb records NextSeq 550 as the sequencer. The public reads were reprocessed in TCRdb via fastp at Q25 and MiXCR, keeping in-frame beta chains. CDR3 protein duplicates are merged, each entry listing the most common genes and DNA. The sample table holds over 400,000 distinct CDR3 sequences, of which roughly 17% were seen once. 6% to 8% of the sample is held by the ten biggest clonotypes. For CDR1 and CDR2, the germline V gene lists SGHRS and YFSETQ. The V and J ends are trimmed by 6 bases and 3 bases, leaving 13 bases between them. Taken from cysteine to phenylalanine, the CDR3 has 13 residues. Of all the DNA, just the CDR3 is kept, 39 bases in frame from base 1.

The sequence came from a human donor who was either an allogeneic HSCT recipient or a stem cell or donor lymphocyte infusion donor (not recorded which). It is not recorded whose cells these are; they may come from a transplant donor. In this chain, TRBV5-1 is recombined with TRBJ2-7; confidence is insufficient to name the D gene. Sequencing was performed on blood, either unsorted or a sorted T cell fraction (not recorded which). The CDR3 loop reads CASNSEFNYEQYF. The DNA sequence is TGCGCCAGCAATTCTGAGTTTAACTACGAGCAGTACTTC. Outside the CDR3, residues come from the reference TRBV5-1 and TRBJ2-7 proteins, so the full variable domain is: KAGVTQTPRYLIKTRGQQVTLSCSPISGHRSVSWYQQTPGQGLQFLFEYFSETQRNKGNFPGRFSGRQFSNSRSEMNVSTLELGDSALYLCASNSEFNYEQYFGPGTRLTVT.